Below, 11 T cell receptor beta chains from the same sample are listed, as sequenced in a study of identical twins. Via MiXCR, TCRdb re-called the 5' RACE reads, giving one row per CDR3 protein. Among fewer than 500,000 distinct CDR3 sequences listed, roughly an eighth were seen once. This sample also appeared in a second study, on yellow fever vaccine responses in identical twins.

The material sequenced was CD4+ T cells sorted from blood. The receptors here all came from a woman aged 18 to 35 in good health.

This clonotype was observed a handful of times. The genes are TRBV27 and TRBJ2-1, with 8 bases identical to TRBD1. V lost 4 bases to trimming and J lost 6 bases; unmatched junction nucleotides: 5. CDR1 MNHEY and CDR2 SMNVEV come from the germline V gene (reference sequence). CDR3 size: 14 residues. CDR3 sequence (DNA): TGTGCCAGCAGTTCCCGGACAGGGAGCAATGAGCAGTTCTTC. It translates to CASSSRTGSNEQFF.

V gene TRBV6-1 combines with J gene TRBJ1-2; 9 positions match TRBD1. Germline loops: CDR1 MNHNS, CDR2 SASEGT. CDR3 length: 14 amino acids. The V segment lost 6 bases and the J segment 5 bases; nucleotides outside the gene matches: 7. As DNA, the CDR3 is TGTGCCAGCAGAAGAACAGGGGGCAGGTATGGCTACACCTTC. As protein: CASRRTGGRYGYTF.

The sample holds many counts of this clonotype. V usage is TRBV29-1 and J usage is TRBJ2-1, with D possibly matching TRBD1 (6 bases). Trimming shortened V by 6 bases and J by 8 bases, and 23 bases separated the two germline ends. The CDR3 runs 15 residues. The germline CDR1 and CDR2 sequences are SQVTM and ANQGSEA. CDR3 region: CSVGLIARPGDEQFF. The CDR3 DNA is TGCAGCGTCGGTCTCATAGCGAGACCAGGGGATGAGCAGTTCTTC.

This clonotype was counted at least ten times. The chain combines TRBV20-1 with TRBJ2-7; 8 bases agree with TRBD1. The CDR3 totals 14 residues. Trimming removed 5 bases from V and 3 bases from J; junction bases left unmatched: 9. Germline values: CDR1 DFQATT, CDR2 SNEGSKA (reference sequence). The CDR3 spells CSAWGRTGFYEQYF. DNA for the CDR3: TGCAGTGCTTGGGGGAGGACAGGGTTCTACGAGCAGTACTTC.

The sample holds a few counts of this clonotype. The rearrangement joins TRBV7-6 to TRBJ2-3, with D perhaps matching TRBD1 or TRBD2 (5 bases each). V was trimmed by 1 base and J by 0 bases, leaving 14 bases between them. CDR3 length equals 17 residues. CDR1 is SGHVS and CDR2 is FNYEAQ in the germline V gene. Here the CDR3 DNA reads TGTGCCAGCAGCTTAGGAACTGGGACCGGTAGCACAGATACGCAGTATTTT. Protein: CASSLGTGTGSTDTQYF.

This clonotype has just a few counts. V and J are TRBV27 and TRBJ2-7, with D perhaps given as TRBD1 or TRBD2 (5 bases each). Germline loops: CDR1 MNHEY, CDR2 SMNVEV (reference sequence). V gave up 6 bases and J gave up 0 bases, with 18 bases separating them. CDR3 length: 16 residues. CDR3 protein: CASSRGGWHVSYEQYF. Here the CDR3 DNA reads TGTGCCAGCAGCCGGGGCGGTTGGCACGTCTCCTACGAGCAGTACTTC.

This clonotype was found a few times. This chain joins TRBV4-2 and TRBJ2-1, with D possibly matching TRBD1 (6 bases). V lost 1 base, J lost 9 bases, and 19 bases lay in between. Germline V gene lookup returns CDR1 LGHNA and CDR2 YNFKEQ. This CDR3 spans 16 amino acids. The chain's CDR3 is CASSQAGVGGIFEQFF. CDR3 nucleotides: TGTGCCAGCAGCCAAGCTGGGGTAGGGGGAATTTTTGAGCAGTTCTTC.

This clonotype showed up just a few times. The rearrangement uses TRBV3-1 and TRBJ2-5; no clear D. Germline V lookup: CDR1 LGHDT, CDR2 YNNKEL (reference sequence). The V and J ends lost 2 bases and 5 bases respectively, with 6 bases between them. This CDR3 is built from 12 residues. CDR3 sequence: CASSQTLETQYF. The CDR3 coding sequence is TGTGCCAGCAGCCAAACGCTGGAGACCCAGTACTTC.

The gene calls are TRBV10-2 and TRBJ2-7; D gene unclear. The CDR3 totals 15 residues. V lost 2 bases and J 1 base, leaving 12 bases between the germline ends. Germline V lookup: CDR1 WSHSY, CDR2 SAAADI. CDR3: CASSEGEPASYEQYF. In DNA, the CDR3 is TGCGCCAGCAGTGAGGGTGAACCAGCATCCTACGAGCAGTACTTC.

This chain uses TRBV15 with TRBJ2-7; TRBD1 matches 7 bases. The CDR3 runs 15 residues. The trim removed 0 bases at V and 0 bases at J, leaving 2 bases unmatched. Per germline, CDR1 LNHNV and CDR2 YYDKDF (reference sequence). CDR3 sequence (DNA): TGTGCCACCAGCAGAGATTGGGACAGCTCCTACGAGCAGTACTTC. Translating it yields CATSRDWDSSYEQYF.

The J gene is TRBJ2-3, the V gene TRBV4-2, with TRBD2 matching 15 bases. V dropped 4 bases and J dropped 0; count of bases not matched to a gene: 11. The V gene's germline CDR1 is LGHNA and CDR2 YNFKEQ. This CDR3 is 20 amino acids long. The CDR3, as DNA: TGTGCCAGCAGCCCAAGATTGGGGACTAGCGGGGGGCCGAGCACAGATACGCAGTATTTT. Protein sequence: CASSPRLGTSGGPSTDTQYF.